The 8 T cell receptor beta chains listed next were all sequenced from one sample in a study of metastatic and nonmetastatic thyroid tumors. Each patient went into thyroid surgery without having received any treatment. TCRdb re-processed the PCR reads through MiXCR. The sample shows roughly 30,000 clones, roughly a sixth of them seen only once. Sequenced input: blood. These receptors all stem from a female donor with papillary thyroid cancer or a benign thyroid nodule (not recorded which). Some clones in this sample may be carry-over from other donors' samples.

This clone is deemed medium-sized (0.01 to 0.1%). This rearrangement joins TRBV5-6 to TRBJ1-2; D gene unclear. The germline V gene has CDR1 SGHDT and CDR2 YYEEEE. The CDR3 extends over 14 amino acids. V lost 1 base and J lost 6, with 13 bases in between. The CDR3 protein is CASSLIRALNGYTF. The CDR3 nucleotides are TGTGCCAGCAGCTTGATACGGGCCCTTAATGGCTACACCTTC.

This clone was picked up many times. The chain is built from TRBV30 and TRBJ2-5; D gene uncertain. V was trimmed by 2 bases and J by 3 bases, leaving 10 bases between them. CDR1 and CDR2 from the germline V gene are GTSNPN and SVGIG (reference sequence). There are 13 residues in the CDR3. DNA of the CDR3: TGTGCCTGGAGTCCTAGACTGGAAGAGACCCAGTACTTC. It translates to CAWSPRLEETQYF.

In this sample, this clone turned up many times. The V call is TRBV5-5, the J call TRBJ2-5; D not resolved. Germline-derived CDR1 and CDR2 are SGHKS and YYEKEE (reference sequence). This CDR3 region has 13 residues. Trimming left V 1 base short and J 5 bases short, with 9 bases between. CDR3 sequence reads: CASSLSRRETQYF. DNA of the CDR3: TGTGCCAGCAGCTTGTCCCGAAGGGAGACCCAGTACTTC.

The chain couples TRBV4-3 to TRBJ1-2, with D perhaps matching TRBD1 (5 bases). The ends were cut back, 3 bases at V and 3 bases at J, with 8 bases in the middle. CDR1 and CDR2 (germline): LGHNA, YSLEER. This CDR3 contains 13 residues. CDR3 residues: CASSQGTHYGYTF. CDR3 in DNA: TGCGCCAGCAGCCAGGGGACGCACTATGGCTACACCTTC.

This clone was seen ten or more times. The chain employs TRBV15 and TRBJ2-7; possible D gene TRBD1, 6 bases. This CDR3 region has 14 residues. The V gene's germline CDR1 is LNHNV and CDR2 YYDKDF (reference sequence). Deletions cut 0 bases from V and 6 bases from J, with 12 bases between. This chain's CDR3 is CATSREIQGREQYF. DNA for the CDR3: TGTGCCACCAGCAGAGAGATACAGGGACGCGAGCAGTACTTC.

This clone is medium-sized (0.01 to 0.1%) by share. J is TRBJ1-1 and V is TRBV19; TRBD1 might be the D (6 bases). Trimming removed 0 bases from V and 7 bases from J, with 12 bases in between. Germline V CDR1 and CDR2: LNHDA, SQIVND (reference sequence). The CDR3 covers 14 residues. The CDR3 is CASSIDGRGGEAFF. Here the CDR3 DNA reads TGTGCCAGTAGTATAGATGGAAGAGGGGGTGAAGCTTTCTTT.

This clone has just a few counts. The same CDR3 is also encoded by other DNA sequences in this sample. The DNA of the CDR3 is TGTGCCAGCAGCTCTACAGGGTTTCTAGCGGGAGCACCGAACACCGGGGAGCTGTTTTTT. Its translation: CASSSTGFLAGAPNTGELFF. V is TRBV7-1 and J is TRBJ2-2; 10 nucleotides match TRBD2. TRBV7-1 is filed as an ORF, its function uncertain. The V segment lost 3 bases and the J segment 0 bases; nucleotides outside the gene matches: 13. This CDR3 is 20 amino acids long.

This clone has at least ten counts. This chain connects TRBV4-2 to TRBJ2-5, with D perhaps TRBD1 (6 bases). Germline V gene data show CDR1 as LGHNA and CDR2 as YNFKEQ. Trimming stripped 1 base from V and 1 base from J, with 10 bases between. The CDR3 length is 15 residues. CDR3 residues: CASSQAEGVQETQYF. The CDR3, as DNA: TGTGCCAGCAGCCAAGCCGAGGGGGTCCAAGAGACCCAGTACTTC.